The sample holds a few counts of the clone carrying this T cell receptor beta chain. Its antigen is currently unknown. The sample is drawn from a study of response to subunit inactivated influenza vaccine. TCRdb fed the RT-PCR reads into MiXCR, producing one record per CDR3 protein. Altogether fewer than 800,000 distinct CDR3 sequences are present, more than 15% being singletons, with the ten largest covering more than 9%. Findings and limits, study-wide: Authors suggested each seasonal influenza vaccination recruits few new T cells.

This receptor was obtained from a man in his forties or fifties who received an inactivated influenza vaccine. This specimen consisted of PBMCs from blood, obtained less than 13 days after vaccination.

The CDR3, as DNA: TGTGCCAGCAGTTCACAGGGTCGGAGCACTGAAGCTTTCTTT. It specifies CASSSQGRSTEAFF. The chain couples TRBV12-3 or TRBV12-4 to TRBJ1-1, with D tentatively TRBD1 (6 bases). This CDR3 region has 14 residues. V lost 4 bases, J lost 4 bases, and 13 bases lay in between.